The rows below give T cell receptor beta chains drawn from one sample of a study of blood T cell repertoires in COVID-19. The method was immunoSEQ multiplex PCR; TCRdb's version includes in-frame clones alone and lacks a portion of them. This table has over 150,000 clones, around 84% appearing once. Specimen: peripheral blood. These receptors all stem from a man over 45 with active or convalescent COVID-19. CDR3s leave out the opening cysteine and the closing phenylalanine or tryptophan. D genes are given only for firm matches. A row's size may be missing; if present it is once, few, many or a size class.

>TRBD1|TRBV25-1|NA
ASSERTGGNSPLH
>TRBD2|TRBV29-1|NA
SVALLAGVHEQY
>TRBD1|TRBV7-6|NA
ASSSRTGYTGELF
>NA|TRBV10-3|NA
AISESFGLTLSGNTIY
>TRBD1|TRBV5-1|NA
ASSAGTGENTEAF
>NA|TRBV7-3|NA
ASSPGDSSYNEQF
>NA|TRBV5-4|NA
ASSLRGAKNIQY
>NA|TRBV11-1|NA
ASSLGVAAADTQY
>NA|TRBV4-3|NA
ASSLSSGGRETQY
>TRBD1|TRBV5-1|NA
ASSLDLIGQGARVTEAF
>TRBD2|TRBV10-3|NA
AISGAGGFTDTQY
>NA|TRBV13|NA
ASSLLYGRPSTFGEAQY
>TRBD1|TRBV24-1|once
ATSDSGQAKAF
>NA|TRBV4-2|NA
ASSQGRDIKLPDTQY
>NA|TRBV6-4|NA
ASSRQPHTGELF
>NA|TRBV11-2|NA
ASSPEVGAF
>TRBD1|TRBV7-2|NA
ASSGQTGDNQPQH
>NA|TRBV2|NA
ASRLDTQY
>NA|TRBV6-2/TRBV6-3|NA
ASSIQGTQPQH
>NA|TRBV19|NA
ASSPNQEGRYIQY
>TRBD2|TRBV5-4|NA
ASSHGAGLAGEGSSYEQY
>TRBD1|TRBV28|NA
ASSYPGQGDTDTQY
>TRBD2|TRBV6-1|NA
ASSEGASGSRNIQY
>TRBD2|TRBV7-9|NA
ASSYLAGDLKNIQY
>NA|TRBV7-2|NA
ASSLVGGRNYGYT
>TRBD2|TRBV4-3|NA
ASSHSGGSTDTQY
>NA|TRBV18|once
ASSRRNTEAF
>TRBD1|TRBV11-2|NA
ASSVGQGPNQPQH
>NA|TRBV4-3|few
ASSQEGKGQIANEQF
>NA|TRBV27|NA
ASSFGVGRSYYEQY
>NA|TRBV12-3/TRBV12-4|NA
ASSSTSVPLH
>NA|TRBV15|NA
ATSRAGDNQPQH
>TRBD1|TRBV7-4|NA
ASRAGTGVWEQY
>NA|TRBV2|NA
ASLTGQRENSPLH
>NA|TRBV15|NA
ATSRDNGDQPQH